Shown below are 25 T cell receptor beta chains from a single sample sequenced in a study of technical replicates of blood from a few donors. Clones were read by immunoSEQ multiplex PCR, and TCRdb kept only the in-frame ones, dropping some. The repertoire has under 100,000 clones, around 95% of them found once; the top ten carry about 0.37%. Source material: T cells isolated from PBMCs. The origin of the receptors is a human donor in good health.

This clone was observed a single time. The gene calls are TRBV4-3 and TRBJ1-5; 7 bases fit TRBD1. The V segment lost 0 bases and the J segment 3 bases; nucleotides outside the gene matches: 5. Germline V gene lookup returns CDR1 LGHNA and CDR2 YSLEER. CDR3 length: 16 residues. CDR3 in amino acids: CASSQDLDRVNQPQHF. CDR3 sequence (DNA): TGCGCCAGCAGCCAAGATCTCGACAGGGTCAATCAGCCCCAGCATTTT.

The gene calls are TRBV5-6 and TRBJ2-1, with 14 bases aligning to TRBD2. The V and J ends lost 4 bases and 8 bases, in that order; junction bases with no gene match: 8. Germline assignment: CDR1 SGHDT and CDR2 YYEEEE. This CDR3 contains 16 residues. Here the CDR3 reads CASSLGTSGSLDEQFF. The CDR3 DNA reads as TGTGCCAGCAGCCTAGGGACTAGCGGGAGTTTAGATGAGCAGTTCTTC.

The chain combines TRBV19 with TRBJ2-5; possibly TRBD1 for D (6 bases). Trimming took off 3 bases at V and 1 base at J, with 9 bases between the two ends. Germline V gives CDR1 LNHDA, CDR2 SQIVND (reference sequence). The CDR3 length is 14 residues. CDR3: CASSIGTIQETQYF. The CDR3 DNA is TGTGCCAGTAGTATCGGGACAATCCAAGAGACCCAGTACTTC.

V and J are TRBV7-9 and TRBJ1-1; no definite D call. V was shortened by 5 bases and J by 5 bases, with 15 bases between the two germline ends. Germline V lookup: CDR1 SEHNR, CDR2 FQNEAQ (reference sequence). The CDR3 is made up of 14 amino acids. CDR3 in amino acids: CASSPSSSGTEAFF. The CDR3 DNA is TGTGCCAGCAGCCCATCCTCTAGCGGAACTGAAGCTTTCTTT.

This clone came up once. V and J are TRBV11-3 and TRBJ2-1, with 7 bases aligning to TRBD1. This CDR3 has 15 amino acids. Germline V gives CDR1 SGHNT, CDR2 YENEEA. J gave up 6 bases and V 4 bases, and 9 bases lay outside the gene matches. CDR3: CASSSDGQELNEQFF. The CDR3, as DNA: TGTGCCAGCAGCTCCGACGGACAGGAGCTCAATGAGCAGTTCTTC.

The V gene is TRBV2, the J gene TRBJ2-5; 7 bases are a match to TRBD1. The CDR3 extends over 11 amino acids. Germline CDR1 is SNHLY and CDR2 is FYNNEI. For the CDR3, the DNA is TGTGCGGGACAGTGGCAAGAGACCCAGTACTTC. Its translation is CAGQWQETQYF.

This clone has a handful of counts. The rearrangement joins TRBV7-6 to TRBJ1-1; D is ambiguous. The CDR3 loop spans 14 amino acids. Germline V CDR1 and CDR2: SGHVS, FNYEAQ. Trimming removed 2 bases from V and 2 bases from J, with 9 bases in between. The CDR3 DNA sequence: TGTGCCAGCAGCTTATTTGAGGAAAACACTGAAGCTTTCTTT. This encodes CASSLFEENTEAFF.

The chain joins TRBV19 to TRBJ1-2; 7 bases line up with TRBD1. Germline V gives CDR1 LNHDA, CDR2 SQIVND (reference sequence). Germline trimming cut 9 bases from V and 7 bases from J; bases unmatched to any gene: 14. This CDR3 is built from 14 residues. The CDR3 sequence: CASGTDQPAGGYTF. In DNA, the CDR3 is TGTGCCAGCGGGACAGATCAACCAGCTGGTGGCTACACCTTC.

In this sample, this clone turned up once. This chain joins TRBV29-1 and TRBJ1-2; the match to TRBD1 covers 9 bases. Germline V lookup: CDR1 SQVTM, CDR2 ANQGSEA. Trimming took 7 bases from V and 6 from J; bases not matched to a gene: 9. The CDR3 totals 13 residues. The CDR3: CSAATGGLNGYTF. The CDR3, as DNA: TGCAGCGCGGCGACAGGGGGGCTGAATGGCTACACCTTC.

The CDR3 DNA sequence: TGTGCCAGCAGCCGACTAGACGAGCAGTACTTC. Translation gives CASSRLDEQYF. The V and J genes are TRBV6-5 and TRBJ2-7, with a tentative D call TRBD2 (6 bases). CDR1 is MNHEY, CDR2 SVGAGI, per germline. The CDR3 runs to 11 residues. Deletions cut 6 bases from V and 5 bases from J, with 8 bases between.

The rearrangement uses TRBV30 and TRBJ2-7; TRBD2 might be the D (5 bases). Trimming stripped 1 base from V and 7 bases from J, with 14 bases between. The CDR3 loop spans 13 amino acids. Germline CDR1 is GTSNPN and CDR2 is SVGIG (reference sequence). The CDR3 DNA reads as TGTGCCTGGAGTGGAGGGAGACGTTTTGAGCAGTACTTC. This sequence encodes CAWSGGRRFEQYF.

The chain combines TRBV30 with TRBJ1-3; possible D gene TRBD1, 6 bases. V lost 5 bases, J lost 0 bases, and 14 bases lay in between. Germline V gene sequence: CDR1 GTSNPN, CDR2 SVGIG (reference sequence). This CDR3 has 15 amino acids. The CDR3: CAWGRDTYSGNTIYF. CDR3 in DNA: TGTGCCTGGGGACGGGACACTTACTCTGGAAACACCATATATTTT.

The rearrangement uses TRBV6-5 and TRBJ1-2; a weak D match, TRBD1 (6 bases). From germline, CDR1 is MNHEY and CDR2 SVGAGI. Trimming cost V 7 bases and J 6 bases, with 18 bases left between them. This CDR3 region has 14 residues. The CDR3: CASKSGGGAHGYTF. The CDR3 DNA is TGTGCCAGCAAATCAGGAGGGGGGGCCCATGGCTACACCTTC.

The V gene is TRBV10-3, the J gene TRBJ2-1; 8 positions match TRBD2. The length of the CDR3 is 15 residues. With 3 bases clipped from V and 9 bases from J, the junction kept 10 bases outside the gene matches. The germline gives CDR1 ENHRY, CDR2 SYGVKD. The CDR3 DNA is TGTGCCATCAGTGACCGCCAGCGGGAGTCGGGTGAGCAGTTCTTC. Protein product: CAISDRQRESGEQFF.

This clone was seen once. The chain has TRBV9 and TRBJ2-1; possibly TRBD1 for D (6 bases). Germline V CDR1 and CDR2: SGDLS, YYNGEE. Between the trimmed V and J ends, which lost 4 bases and 1 base, there was a span of 15 bases. This CDR3 has 16 residues. In DNA, the CDR3 is TGTGCCAGCAGCCCAGCGCTAAGGGGGTCCTACAATGAGCAGTTCTTC. Amino acids: CASSPALRGSYNEQFF. The full variable domain, with the rest looked up from reference TRBV9 and TRBJ2-1, is DSGVTQTPKHLITATGQRVTLRCSPRSGDLSVYWYQQSLDQGLQFLIQYYNGEERAKGNILERFSAQQFPDLHSELNLSSLELGDSALYFCASSPALRGSYNEQFFGPGTRLTVL.

The CDR3 nucleotides read TGTGCCAGCAGCCAATCTAACTATGGCTACACCTTC. Its protein product is CASSQSNYGYTF. The J gene is TRBJ1-2, the V gene TRBV7-2, with D unresolved. In germline, CDR1 is SGHTA, CDR2 FQGNSA. CDR3 length: 12 residues. The V and J ends lost 5 bases and 0 bases respectively, with 4 bases between them.

The DNA for the CDR3 is TGTGCCAGCAGCCCTTATGTAACAGGGTTTTACAATGAGCAGTTCTTC. Translation: CASSPYVTGFYNEQFF. V is TRBV7-2 and J is TRBJ2-1; a weak D match, TRBD1 (6 bases). The V gene lost 5 bases and the J gene lost 4 bases, with 18 bases spanning the gap. This CDR3 is built from 16 residues. Germline V lookup: CDR1 SGHTA, CDR2 FQGNSA.

The rearrangement uses TRBV19 and TRBJ1-5; 7 bases agree with TRBD1. CDR1 is LNHDA and CDR2 is SQIVND in the germline V gene (reference sequence). The CDR3 sequence is 15 residues long. The trim removed 6 bases at V and 2 bases at J, leaving 7 bases unmatched. The DNA of the CDR3 is TGTGCCAGTAGCCTTATAGACAGGGGCAATCAGCCCCAGCATTTT. It yields the protein CASSLIDRGNQPQHF.

This rearrangement joins TRBV30 to TRBJ1-5; D not certain. Germline V lookup: CDR1 GTSNPN, CDR2 SVGIG (reference sequence). V was shortened by 2 bases and J by 0 bases, with 5 bases between the two germline ends. CDR3 length equals 13 residues. In DNA form, the CDR3 reads TGTGCCTGGAGTCGAGATAGCAATCAGCCCCAGCATTTT. Protein: CAWSRDSNQPQHF.

CDR3 coding DNA: TGTGCCAGTAGTCTTAACCGAGAGTCTCTAAACGAGCAGTACTTC. Protein: CASSLNRESLNEQYF. The J gene is TRBJ2-7, the V gene TRBV19, with no clear D. The V and J ends lost 5 bases and 5 bases respectively, with 19 bases between them. Germline V gene data show CDR1 as LNHDA and CDR2 as SQIVND (reference sequence). The CDR3 has 15 residues.

The CDR3 sequence is CASSGPREITEAFF. Here the CDR3 DNA reads TGTGCCAGCAGTGGGCCCCGAGAGATCACTGAAGCTTTCTTT. The chain employs TRBV28 and TRBJ1-1; D ambiguous. V lost 5 bases, J lost 4 bases, and 14 bases lay in between. CDR3 length: 14 residues. CDR1 is MDHEN, CDR2 SYDVKM, per germline. The variable domain in full, with the rest retrieved from reference TRBV28 and TRBJ1-1, is DVKVTQSSRYLVKRTGEKVFLECVQDMDHENMFWYRQDPGLGLRLIYFSYDVKMKEKGDIPEGYSVSREKKERFSLILESASTNQTSMYLCASSGPREITEAFFGQGTRLTVV.

This chain connects TRBV21-1 to TRBJ2-1; TRBD2 is taken as the D call from the table, unchecked against the DNA. TRBV21-1 is recorded as a pseudogene. The CDR3 totals 16 residues. The CDR3 reads CASSRGLAGGRNEQFF. The CDR3 region has the DNA TGTGCCAGCAGCCGGGGGCTAGCGGGAGGGAGAAATGAGCAGTTCTTC.

This chain joins TRBV5-1 and TRBJ2-2; D uncertain. The CDR3 spans 14 residues. V gave up 2 bases and J gave up 2 bases, with 7 bases separating them. The germline V gene has CDR1 SGHRS and CDR2 YFSETQ. CDR3 in DNA: TGCGCCAGCAGCTTAAATATAAACACCGGGGAGCTGTTTTTT. It is translated as CASSLNINTGELFF.

The chain uses TRBV5-6 and TRBJ2-2, with a possible D match to TRBD1 (6 bases). The CDR3 has 16 amino acids. Trimming left V 2 bases short and J 5 bases short, with 16 bases between. Germline-derived CDR1 and CDR2 are SGHDT and YYEEEE. CDR3 in amino acids: CASSFAGTRRTGELFF. CDR3 in DNA: TGTGCCAGCAGCTTCGCCGGGACAAGGAGGACCGGGGAGCTGTTTTTT. Full variable domain (remainder filled in from reference TRBV5-6 and TRBJ2-2): DAGVTQSPTHLIKTRGQQVTLRCSPKSGHDTVSWYQQALGQGPQFIFQYYEEEERQRGNFPDRFSGHQFPNYSSELNVNALLLGDSALYLCASSFAGTRRTGELFFGEGSRLTVL.

This clone was detected once. The chain links TRBV14 to TRBJ1-2; maybe TRBD1 (5 bases). In germline, CDR1 is SGHDN, CDR2 FVKESK. V dropped 1 base and J dropped 8 bases, with 20 bases sitting between them. The CDR3 is 16 amino acids. This chain's CDR3 is CASSQASPGLQGGYTF. In DNA form, the CDR3 reads TGTGCCAGCAGCCAAGCCTCTCCGGGACTACAAGGGGGCTACACCTTC. Together with reference TRBV14 and TRBJ1-2, the CDR3 gives the full variable domain: EAGVTQFPSHSVIEKGQTVTLRCDPISGHDNLYWYRRVMGKEIKFLLHFVKESKQDESGMPNNRFLAERTGGTYSTLKVQPAELEDSGVYFCASSQASPGLQGGYTFGSGTRLTVV.